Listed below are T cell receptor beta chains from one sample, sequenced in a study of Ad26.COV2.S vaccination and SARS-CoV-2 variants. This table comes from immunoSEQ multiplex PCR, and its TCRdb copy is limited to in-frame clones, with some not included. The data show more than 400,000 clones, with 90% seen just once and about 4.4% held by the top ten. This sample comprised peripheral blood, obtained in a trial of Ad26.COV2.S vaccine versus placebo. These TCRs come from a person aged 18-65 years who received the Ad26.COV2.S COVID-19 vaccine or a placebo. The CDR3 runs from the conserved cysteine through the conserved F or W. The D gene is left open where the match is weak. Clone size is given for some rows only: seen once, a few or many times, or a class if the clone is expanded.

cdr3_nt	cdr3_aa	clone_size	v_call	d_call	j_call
TGTGCCAGTACTATAACGGGGGGCACAGATACGCAGTATTTT	CASTITGGTDTQYF	-	TRBV19	-	TRBJ2-3
TGTGCCAGCGTGACAGGGGGTGGCACAGATACGCAGTATTTT	CASVTGGGTDTQYF	-	TRBV10-3	TRBD1	TRBJ2-3
TGTGCCAGTAGTATAGGGCAGCGGACAAACACAGATACGCAGTATTTT	CASSIGQRTNTDTQYF	-	TRBV19	-	TRBJ2-3
TGTGCCAGCAGTTCCCGGACAGGGGGCAATAGCGCGTTCTTC	CASSSRTGGNSAFF	-	TRBV6-2/TRBV6-3	TRBD1	TRBJ2-1
TGTGCCACCAGCAGAGATGTAGGGAGCGGTAGCTCCTACAATGAGCAGTTCTTC	CATSRDVGSGSSYNEQFF	-	TRBV15	-	TRBJ2-1
TGTGCCTGGAGTGTCGGACCGGTCAATCAGCCCCAGCATTTT	CAWSVGPVNQPQHF	-	TRBV30	-	TRBJ1-5
TGTGCCAGCAGGGGTGGGATCTACAATGAGCAGTTCTTC	CASRGGIYNEQFF	-	TRBV7-2	-	TRBJ2-1
TGTGCCACCAAAGTATTGGACAGAGACTACGAGCAGTACTTC	CATKVLDRDYEQYF	-	TRBV24-1	-	TRBJ2-7
TGTGCCAGCAGCTTGGCCAACTACGAGCAGTACTTC	CASSLANYEQYF	-	TRBV5-5	-	TRBJ2-7
TGCAGCGTTGTTCGGGACACCGGGGAGCTGTTTTTT	CSVVRDTGELFF	-	TRBV29-1	-	TRBJ2-2
TGCGCCAGCAGCCGAGAGCCCACAGGGGGCCCCTCCTACGAGCAGTACTTC	CASSREPTGGPSYEQYF	-	TRBV4-1	TRBD1	TRBJ2-7
TGTGCCACCAGAAGGGAACCGGGACCGCTCTACGACGAGCAGTACTTC	CATRREPGPLYDEQYF	once	TRBV19	-	TRBJ2-7